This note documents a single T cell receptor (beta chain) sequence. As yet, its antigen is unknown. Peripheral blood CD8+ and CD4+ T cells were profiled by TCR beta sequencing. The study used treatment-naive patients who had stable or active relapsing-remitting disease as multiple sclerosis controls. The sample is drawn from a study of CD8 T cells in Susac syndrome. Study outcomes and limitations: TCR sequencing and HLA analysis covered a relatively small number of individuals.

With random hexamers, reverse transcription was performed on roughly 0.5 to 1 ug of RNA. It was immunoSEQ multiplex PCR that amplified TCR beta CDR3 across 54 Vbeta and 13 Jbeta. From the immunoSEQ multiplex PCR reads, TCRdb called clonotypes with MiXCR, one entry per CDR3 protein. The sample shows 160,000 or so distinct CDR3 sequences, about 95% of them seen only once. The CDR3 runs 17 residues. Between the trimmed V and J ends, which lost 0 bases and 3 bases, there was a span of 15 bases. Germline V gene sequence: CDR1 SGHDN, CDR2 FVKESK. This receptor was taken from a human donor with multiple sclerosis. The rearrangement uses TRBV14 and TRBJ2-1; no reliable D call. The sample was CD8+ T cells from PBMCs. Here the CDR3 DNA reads TGTGCCAGCAGCCAAGATCATCCAGTGTGGAACTACAATGAGCAGTTCTTC. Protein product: CASSQDHPVWNYNEQFF. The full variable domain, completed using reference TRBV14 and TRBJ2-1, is EAGVTQFPSHSVIEKGQTVTLRCDPISGHDNLYWYRRVMGKEIKFLLHFVKESKQDESGMPNNRFLAERTGGTYSTLKVQPAELEDSGVYFCASSQDHPVWNYNEQFFGPGTRLTVL.